The 32 T cell receptor beta chains given below trace back to one sample, sequenced in a study of cytomegalovirus exposure and HLA in healthy donors. Primers included in the PCR were 60 Vbeta and 13 Jbeta primers. Only in-frame clones appear in the TCRdb table, and some are missing; sequencing was by immunoSEQ multiplex PCR. Of 74,000 or so clones detected, around 80% appear once; the ten largest clones hold roughly 3.2%. The sequenced sample was PBMCs. Source of these receptors: a man aged 50 to 60 in good health and CMV-seropositive.

This chain uses TRBV25-1 with TRBJ2-2; 8 bases map to TRBD2. Trimming at V came to 3 bases and at J to 1 base, leaving 4 bases not matched to a gene. The germline V gene encodes CDR1 MGHDK and CDR2 SYGVNS. The CDR3 is made up of 16 amino acids. The CDR3 bases are TGTGCCAGCAGTGACCCCCGGGGGGGGAACACCGGGGAGCTGTTTTTT. Translating gives CASSDPRGGNTGELFF.

The chain links TRBV30 to TRBJ2-1, with D tentatively TRBD1 (6 bases). Germline loops: CDR1 GTSNPN, CDR2 SVGIG (reference sequence). This CDR3 is built from 16 residues. The CDR3 sequence is CAGQAGDMRYYNEQFF. Written as DNA, the CDR3 is TGTGCTGGACAAGCAGGGGACATGAGATATTACAATGAGCAGTTCTTC.

In the case of this clone: At one end the junction does not follow the germline gene, possibly because of a read error. The gene calls are TRBV7-9 and TRBJ2-7; D may be TRBD2 (6 bases). The V gene's germline CDR1 is SEHNR and CDR2 FQNEAQ (reference sequence). There are 15 residues in the CDR3. The CDR3 nucleotides are TGTTCCAGCAGCTTAGGGCCAGCGGGCGGGTGGGAGCAGTACTTC. As protein: CSSSLGPAGGWEQYF.

The chain combines TRBV19 with TRBJ2-1; D perhaps matches TRBD1 (5 bases). V lost 6 bases, J lost 15 bases, and 18 bases lay in between. Germline V lookup: CDR1 LNHDA, CDR2 SQIVND (reference sequence). The CDR3 extends over 12 amino acids. CDR3 sequence reads: CASRDQGLSLFF. As DNA, the CDR3 is TGTGCCAGTAGAGATCAGGGCCTCAGCTTGTTCTTC.

V and J are TRBV7-8 and TRBJ2-1; 8 bases align to TRBD1. Losses at the gene ends were 6 bases for V and 3 bases for J; bases not matched to a gene: 7. Looked up from germline, CDR1 is SGHVS and CDR2 is FQNEAQ. The CDR3 has 15 residues. The CDR3 DNA is TGTGCCAGCAGGCCAACAGGGGGTAACTACAATGAGCAGTTCTTC. Residues: CASRPTGGNYNEQFF.

This clone was observed a few times. The chain carries TRBV9 and TRBJ2-1; the D gene is possibly TRBD1 (5 bases). The germline V and J ends were trimmed by 6 bases and 5 bases, with 12 bases remaining between them. From germline, CDR1 is SGDLS and CDR2 YYNGEE. This CDR3 is 13 amino acids long. CDR3 protein: CASTGRANNEQFF. The CDR3 coding sequence is TGTGCCAGCACTGGCAGGGCTAACAATGAGCAGTTCTTC. Full variable domain (outside the CDR3, taken from reference TRBV9 and TRBJ2-1): DSGVTQTPKHLITATGQRVTLRCSPRSGDLSVYWYQQSLDQGLQFLIQYYNGEERAKGNILERFSAQQFPDLHSELNLSSLELGDSALYFCASTGRANNEQFFGPGTRLTVL.

The rearrangement uses TRBV7-3 and TRBJ1-4; the D gene is possibly TRBD1 (5 bases). V lost 2 bases to trimming and J lost 12 bases, with 13 bases between them. Germline lookup yields CDR1 SGHTA and CDR2 FQGTGA. The CDR3 totals 13 residues. The CDR3 sequence: CASSLSAAGELFF. CDR3 nucleotide sequence: TGTGCCAGCAGCTTATCAGCCGCGGGGGAACTGTTTTTT.

V gene TRBV30 combines with J gene TRBJ2-3, with TRBD2 as a possible D gene (6 bases). From germline, CDR1 is GTSNPN and CDR2 SVGIG (reference sequence). Trimming shortened V by 1 base and J by 2 bases, and 7 bases separated the two germline ends. The CDR3 is made up of 13 amino acids. CDR3 protein: CAWSGRDTDTQYF. CDR3 bases: TGTGCCTGGAGTGGGAGGGACACAGATACGCAGTATTTT.

This clone was seen only once. V is TRBV2 and J is TRBJ1-1, with D possibly TRBD1 on 5 matching bases. The CDR3 is 13 amino acids. V lost 9 bases and J lost 0, with 11 bases in between. Germline assignment: CDR1 SNHLY and CDR2 FYNNEI. The CDR3 nucleotides read TGTGCCAGGGCGACAGACATGAACACTGAAGCTTTCTTT. Protein product: CARATDMNTEAFF.

The chain has TRBV4-1 and TRBJ2-7, with D tentatively TRBD1 (6 bases). Trimming took off 4 bases at V and 4 bases at J, with 14 bases between the two ends. Per germline, CDR1 MGHRA and CDR2 YSYEKL. The CDR3 length is 14 residues. DNA of the CDR3: TGCGCCAGCAGCCCTACGGGACAAGCTTACGAGCAGTACTTC. Amino acids: CASSPTGQAYEQYF.

This sequence joins TRBV11-3 and TRBJ2-1; D ambiguous. This CDR3 has 15 amino acids. Trimming shortened V by 5 bases and J by 0 bases, and 11 bases separated the two germline ends. Germline V lookup: CDR1 SGHNT, CDR2 YENEEA. CDR3 loop: CASSGLLHSYNEQFF. The CDR3 nucleotides read TGTGCCAGCAGCGGTCTTTTACACTCCTACAATGAGCAGTTCTTC.

This chain connects TRBV4-1 to TRBJ1-1; D gene uncertain. The V gene's germline CDR1 is MGHRA and CDR2 YSYEKL. CDR3 size: 15 residues. The germline V and J ends were trimmed by 3 bases and 4 bases, with 15 bases remaining between them. CDR3 bases: TGCGCCAGCAGCCAGGGGAGGTACGGGAGCACTGAAGCTTTCTTT. It specifies CASSQGRYGSTEAFF.

The CDR3 loop reads CASSPGTSGKETQYF. The CDR3 nucleotides are TGTGCCAGCAGTCCCGGGACTAGCGGTAAAGAGACCCAGTACTTC. The chain employs TRBV6-5 and TRBJ2-5; 11 positions agree with TRBD2. Germline lookup yields CDR1 MNHEY and CDR2 SVGAGI. Trimming cost V 5 bases and J 3 bases; bases outside gene matches: 5. This CDR3 has 15 amino acids.

This clone has only one observation. The V gene is TRBV15, the J gene TRBJ2-5; D may be TRBD1 (6 bases). CDR1 LNHNV and CDR2 YYDKDF come from the germline V gene (reference sequence). This CDR3 is 17 amino acids long. Trimming pared 9 bases from V and 4 bases from J, leaving 27 bases between. DNA for the CDR3: TGTGCCACTTCCGACAGGTTTAAAGAGGGATTTCGAGAGACCCAGTACTTC. It codes for CATSDRFKEGFRETQYF.

The V and J genes are TRBV9 and TRBJ2-2, with TRBD2 identical over 7 bases. The J segment lost 6 bases and the V segment lost 2 bases, leaving 10 bases of the junction unmatched. This CDR3 contains 16 residues. Germline V gives CDR1 SGDLS, CDR2 YYNGEE. CDR3 DNA: TGTGCCAGCAGCGTTAGACTAGCTGGATACGCCGGGGAGCTGTTTTTT. Encoded protein: CASSVRLAGYAGELFF.

The genes are TRBV1 and TRBJ2-7; TRBD1 was called by the table and not checked on the DNA. TRBV1 is reported as a pseudogene. The CDR3 sequence is 17 residues long. The CDR3 DNA is TGCACCAGCAGCCAAAGGAGGCCGGGGACAGGGTCCTACGAGCAGTACTTC. This gives the protein CTSSQRRPGTGSYEQYF.

The gene calls are TRBV7-9 and TRBJ1-3, with TRBD1 matching 11 bases. This CDR3 region has 16 residues. Losses at the gene ends were 11 bases for V and 2 bases for J; bases not matched to a gene: 11. Germline CDR1 and CDR2: SEHNR and FQNEAQ (reference sequence). This CDR3 is CAVIGGTGGPGNTIYF. The CDR3 region has the DNA TGTGCCGTCATCGGGGGGACAGGGGGGCCTGGAAACACCATATATTTT. The full variable domain, completed using reference TRBV7-9 and TRBJ1-3, is DTGVSQNPRHKITKRGQNVTFRCDPISEHNRLYWYRQTLGQGPEFLTYFQNEAQLEKSRLLSDRFSAERPKGSFSTLEIQRTEQGDSAMYLCAVIGGTGGPGNTIYFGEGSWLTVV.

The chain recombines TRBV7-2 with TRBJ2-5, with TRBD2 matching 8 bases. Trimming removed 4 bases from V and 3 bases from J; junction bases left unmatched: 19. The CDR3 loop spans 19 amino acids. Germline V gene sequence: CDR1 SGHTA, CDR2 FQGNSA. The CDR3 DNA is TGTGCCAGCAGCTCCGTGGGTGCAGCGGGAGCTTTCGGGAAAGAGACCCAGTACTTC. It yields the protein CASSSVGAAGAFGKETQYF.

The rearrangement joins TRBV7-9 to TRBJ1-5; D may be TRBD1 (6 bases). Germline loops: CDR1 SEHNR, CDR2 FQNEAQ (reference sequence). Trimming removed 5 bases from V and 7 bases from J, with 18 bases in between. The CDR3 is 15 amino acids. The CDR3 loop is CASSPSGQGYQPQHF. The DNA for the CDR3 is TGTGCCAGCAGCCCTAGCGGGCAGGGGTACCAGCCCCAGCATTTT.

The chain joins TRBV7-9 to TRBJ1-2, with 12 bases matching TRBD1. Germline CDR1 SEHNR, CDR2 FQNEAQ (reference sequence). CDR3 length: 14 amino acids. Losses at the gene ends were 7 bases for V and 6 bases for J; bases not matched to a gene: 6. The CDR3 DNA sequence: TGTGCCAGCACGGGGGACAGGGGGCGCGATGGCTACACCTTC. Translated, it gives CASTGDRGRDGYTF.

V and J are TRBV7-8 and TRBJ2-1; 7 nucleotides agree with TRBD2. The CDR3 length is 17 residues. Germline CDR1 is SGHVS and CDR2 is FQNEAQ. V dropped 1 base and J dropped 4; count of bases not matched to a gene: 10. The CDR3 DNA follows: TGTGCCAGCAGCTTAGGAGGGGAGGGCGGGAGTTACAATGAGCAGTTCTTC. Amino acids: CASSLGGEGGSYNEQFF.

This chain uses TRBV19 with TRBJ2-3; 8 bases are shared with TRBD2. V shed 6 bases and J 12 bases; nucleotides not matched to a gene: 17. Germline V gives CDR1 LNHDA, CDR2 SQIVND (reference sequence). The CDR3 spans 15 residues. This chain's CDR3 is CASRPRDLSGSSQYF. For the CDR3, the DNA is TGTGCCAGTAGACCCCGGGACTTAAGCGGGAGTAGTCAGTATTTT.

This chain connects TRBV10-3 to TRBJ1-5; 12 nucleotides line up with TRBD1. The trim removed 5 bases at V and 7 bases at J, leaving 6 bases unmatched. This CDR3 region has 15 residues. CDR1 ENHRY and CDR2 SYGVKD come from the germline V gene. In nucleotides, the CDR3 is TGTGCCATCAGTCCGGGACAGGGGGCAGGGCAGCCCCAGCATTTT. It specifies CAISPGQGAGQPQHF.

A word on this clone: One end of the junction is discordant with germline, which a read error may explain. The chain links TRBV7-9 to TRBJ1-4, with 7 bases that match TRBD1. The germline V gene has CDR1 SEHNR and CDR2 FQNEAQ (reference sequence). This CDR3 has 16 residues. The CDR3 nucleotides read TGTTCCAGCAGCTTCGGAGGGGGACAGAAAAATGAAAAACTGTTTTTT. This gives the protein CSSSFGGGQKNEKLFF.

A few counts support this clone. CDR3 bases: TGTGCCAGCAGAGACAGGGGGTCAGCCAAAAACATTCAGTACTTC. This encodes CASRDRGSAKNIQYF. The chain uses TRBV2 and TRBJ2-4; 9 nucleotides agree with TRBD1. Germline V CDR1 and CDR2: SNHLY, FYNNEI. V trimming: 6 bases; J trimming: 0 bases; junction bases outside the gene matches: 3. There are 15 residues in the CDR3.

The chain uses TRBV7-8 and TRBJ2-7; D is possibly TRBD2 (5 bases). Germline loops: CDR1 SGHVS, CDR2 FQNEAQ. The CDR3 covers 14 residues. The V end lost 1 base, the J end lost 1 base, and 8 bases lay between the germline ends. The CDR3 sequence is CASSLEDSSYEQYF. DNA of the CDR3: TGTGCCAGCAGCTTAGAGGACTCATCCTACGAGCAGTACTTC.

This chain connects TRBV30 to TRBJ2-7; 7 positions match TRBD1. CDR1 is GTSNPN, CDR2 SVGIG, per germline (reference sequence). V shed 4 bases and J 3 bases; nucleotides not matched to a gene: 3. CDR3 length equals 12 residues. CDR3 nucleotides: TGTGCCTGGAATAGACAGGGCTACGAGCAGTACTTC. It yields the protein CAWNRQGYEQYF.

This sequence joins TRBV6-5 and TRBJ1-5, with 7 positions matching TRBD1. Germline lookup yields CDR1 MNHEY and CDR2 SVGAGI. This CDR3 region has 13 residues. J gave up 6 bases and V 4 bases, and 3 bases lay outside the gene matches. CDR3 bases: TGTGCCAGCAGTTCGGCAGGGGGTCAGCCCCAGCATTTT. This gives the protein CASSSAGGQPQHF.

V usage is TRBV4-1 and J usage is TRBJ2-7; TRBD1 aligns across 7 bases. V was clipped by 1 base and J by 2 bases; unmatched bases: 5. CDR3 length: 15 residues. Germline V gene lookup returns CDR1 MGHRA and CDR2 YSYEKL. The CDR3 DNA reads TGCGCCAGCAGCCAAGGACAGGGATCCCCCTACGAGCAGTACTTC. Its translation: CASSQGQGSPYEQYF.

This clone appeared a few times. This chain links TRBV5-4 with TRBJ1-2; D is perhaps TRBD1 (6 bases). CDR1 is SGHNT and CDR2 is YYREEE in the germline V gene (reference sequence). V lost 3 bases and J 4 bases, leaving 16 bases between the germline ends. There are 15 residues in the CDR3. Written as DNA, the CDR3 is TGTGCCAGCAGCTCCTTATCACAGGGAGCCTATGGCTACACCTTC. Protein: CASSSLSQGAYGYTF.

This clone was counted a single time. The V and J genes are TRBV6-5 and TRBJ2-7, with 8 bases fitting TRBD2. Trimming removed 6 bases from V and 4 bases from J; junction bases left unmatched: 11. Germline V CDR1 and CDR2: MNHEY, SVGAGI. This CDR3 is 15 amino acids long. CDR3 DNA: TGTGCCAGCAGCCGCGCCGGGACTAGAATATACGAGCAGTACTTC. Translation gives CASSRAGTRIYEQYF.

V and J are TRBV18 and TRBJ2-4; D gene ambiguous. The germline CDR1 and CDR2 sequences are KGHSH and LQKENI. This CDR3 is built from 16 residues. V dropped 3 bases and J dropped 0 bases, with 12 bases sitting between them. CDR3 coding DNA: TGTGCCAGCTCACCCACTTACCAACTAGCCAAAAACATTCAGTACTTC. Protein product: CASSPTYQLAKNIQYF. Based on the CDR3 plus reference TRBV18 and TRBJ2-4, the full variable domain is NAGVMQNPRHLVRRRGQEARLRCSPMKGHSHVYWYRQLPEEGLKFMVYLQKENIIDESGMPKERFSAEFPKEGPSILRIQQVVRGDSAAYFCASSPTYQLAKNIQYFGAGTRLSVL.